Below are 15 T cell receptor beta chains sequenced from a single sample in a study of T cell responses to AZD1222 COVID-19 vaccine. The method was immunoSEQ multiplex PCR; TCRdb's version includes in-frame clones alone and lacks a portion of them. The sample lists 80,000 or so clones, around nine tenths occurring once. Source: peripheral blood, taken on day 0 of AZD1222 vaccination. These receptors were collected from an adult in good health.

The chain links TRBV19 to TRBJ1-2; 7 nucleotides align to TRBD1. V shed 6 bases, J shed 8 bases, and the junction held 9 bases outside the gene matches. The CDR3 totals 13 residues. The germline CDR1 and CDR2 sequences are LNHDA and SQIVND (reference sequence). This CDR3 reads CASSPGDRGGYTF. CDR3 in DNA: TGTGCCAGTAGCCCCGGGGACAGAGGAGGCTACACCTTC.

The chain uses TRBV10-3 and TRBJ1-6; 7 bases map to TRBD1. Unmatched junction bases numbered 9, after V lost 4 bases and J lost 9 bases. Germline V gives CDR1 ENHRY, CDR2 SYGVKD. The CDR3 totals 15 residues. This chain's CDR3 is CAISGQGPISSPLHF. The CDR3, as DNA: TGTGCCATCAGTGGACAGGGCCCAATCAGTTCACCCCTCCACTTT.

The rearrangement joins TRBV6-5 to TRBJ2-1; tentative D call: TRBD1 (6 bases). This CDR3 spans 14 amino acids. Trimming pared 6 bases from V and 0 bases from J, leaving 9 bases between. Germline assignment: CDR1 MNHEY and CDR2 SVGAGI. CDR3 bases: TGTGCCAGCAGCCTAGGGGGCTCCTACAATGAGCAGTTCTTC. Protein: CASSLGGSYNEQFF.

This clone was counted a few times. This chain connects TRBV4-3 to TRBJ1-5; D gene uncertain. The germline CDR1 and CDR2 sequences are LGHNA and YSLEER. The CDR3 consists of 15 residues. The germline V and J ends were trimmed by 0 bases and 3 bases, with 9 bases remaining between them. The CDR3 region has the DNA TGCGCCAGCAGCCAAGAGGCGGGGATCAATCAGCCCCAGCATTTT. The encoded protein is CASSQEAGINQPQHF.

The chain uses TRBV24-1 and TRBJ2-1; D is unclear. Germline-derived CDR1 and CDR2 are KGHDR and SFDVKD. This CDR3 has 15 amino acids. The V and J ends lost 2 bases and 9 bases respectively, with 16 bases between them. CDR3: CATSDSDLDGSEQFF. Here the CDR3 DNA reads TGTGCCACCAGTGATTCCGACTTAGACGGATCTGAGCAGTTCTTC.

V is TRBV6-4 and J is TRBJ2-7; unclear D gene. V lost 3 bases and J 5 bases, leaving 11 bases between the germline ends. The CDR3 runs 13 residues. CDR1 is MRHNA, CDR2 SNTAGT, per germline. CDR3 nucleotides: TGTGCCAGCAGTGAAGGTGCCGAGGACGAGCAGTACTTC. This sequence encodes CASSEGAEDEQYF.

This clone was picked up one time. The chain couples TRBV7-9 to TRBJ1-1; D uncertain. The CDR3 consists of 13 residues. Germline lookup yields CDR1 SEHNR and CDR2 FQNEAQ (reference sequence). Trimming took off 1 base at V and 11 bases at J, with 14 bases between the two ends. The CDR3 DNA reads TGTGCCAGCAGCTTAGAAGAGGGTTCGGGGGCTTTCTTT. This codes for CASSLEEGSGAFF.

This CDR3 is CASSADSYGYTF. CDR3 DNA sequence: TGTGCCAGCAGCGCGGACAGCTATGGCTACACCTTC. The chain couples TRBV9 to TRBJ1-2; the D gene is possibly TRBD1 (6 bases). This CDR3 comprises 12 residues. CDR1 and CDR2 from the germline V gene are SGDLS and YYNGEE. V shed 3 bases and J shed 4 bases, with 7 bases lying between them.

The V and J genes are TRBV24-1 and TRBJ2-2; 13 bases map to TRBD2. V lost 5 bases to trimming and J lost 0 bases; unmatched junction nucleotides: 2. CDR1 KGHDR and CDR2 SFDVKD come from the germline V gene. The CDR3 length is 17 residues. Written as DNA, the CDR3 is TGTGCCACCAGTGTCGGACTAGCGGGAGCGAACACCGGGGAGCTGTTTTTT. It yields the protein CATSVGLAGANTGELFF.

In nucleotides, the CDR3 is TGTGCCAGCAGCGTAGTTATGAACACTGAAGCTTTCTTT. This sequence encodes CASSVVMNTEAFF. This chain connects TRBV9 to TRBJ1-1; unclear D gene. Trimming took off 0 bases at V and 0 bases at J, with 3 bases between the two ends. This CDR3 region has 13 residues. Germline assignment: CDR1 SGDLS and CDR2 YYNGEE.

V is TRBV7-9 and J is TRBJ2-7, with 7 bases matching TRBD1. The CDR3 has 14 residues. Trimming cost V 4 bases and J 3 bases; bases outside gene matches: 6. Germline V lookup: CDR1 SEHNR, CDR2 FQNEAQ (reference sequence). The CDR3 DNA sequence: TGTGCCAGCAGCTCGGGACAGAACCACTACGAGCAGTACTTC. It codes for CASSSGQNHYEQYF.

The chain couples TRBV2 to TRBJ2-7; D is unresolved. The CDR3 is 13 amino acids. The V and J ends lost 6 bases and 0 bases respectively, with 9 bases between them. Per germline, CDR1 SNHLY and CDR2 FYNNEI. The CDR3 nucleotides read TGTGCCAGCAGGCCCTCCCCCTCCTACGAGCAGTACTTC. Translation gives CASRPSPSYEQYF.

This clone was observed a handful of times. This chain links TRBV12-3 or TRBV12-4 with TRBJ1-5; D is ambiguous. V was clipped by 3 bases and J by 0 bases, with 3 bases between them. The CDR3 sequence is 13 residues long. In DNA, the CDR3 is TGTGCCAGCAGTTTTAATAGCAATCAGCCCCAGCATTTT. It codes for CASSFNSNQPQHF.

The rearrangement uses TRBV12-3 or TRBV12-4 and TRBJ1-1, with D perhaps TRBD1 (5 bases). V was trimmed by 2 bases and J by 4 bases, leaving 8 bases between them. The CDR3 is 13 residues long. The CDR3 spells CASSLRGVTEAFF. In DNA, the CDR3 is TGTGCCAGCAGTTTAAGAGGGGTCACTGAAGCTTTCTTT.

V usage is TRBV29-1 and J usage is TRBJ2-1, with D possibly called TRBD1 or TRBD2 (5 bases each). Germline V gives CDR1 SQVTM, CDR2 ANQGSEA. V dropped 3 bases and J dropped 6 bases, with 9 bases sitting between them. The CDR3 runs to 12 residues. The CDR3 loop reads CSVEWGPNEQFF. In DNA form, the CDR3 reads TGCAGCGTTGAGTGGGGACCCAATGAGCAGTTCTTC.